Listed here are 7 T cell receptor beta chains from one sample, sequenced in a study of cytomegalovirus exposure and HLA in healthy donors. Primers for the PCR totalled 60 Vbeta and 13 Jbeta. TCRdb's copy holds only in-frame clones and misses some; the assay was immunoSEQ multiplex PCR. In all, the sample yields over 25,000 clones. Sequenced: PBMCs. The receptors were gathered from a man aged 25-45 years in good health and CMV-seronegative.

The chain uses TRBV11-2 and TRBJ2-3; no reliable D call. The CDR3 spans 13 residues. Trimming pared 1 base from V and 4 bases from J, leaving 6 bases between. CDR1 is SGHAT, CDR2 FQNNGV, per germline. The CDR3 region is CASSLGAPDTQYF. In DNA form, the CDR3 reads TGTGCCAGCAGCTTAGGGGCACCAGATACGCAGTATTTT.

The CDR3 region is CASSPLSVDHEAFF. The CDR3 DNA follows: TGTGCCAGCAGCCCCCTAAGCGTCGACCATGAAGCTTTCTTT. This chain links TRBV7-9 with TRBJ1-1; D not resolved. Trimming left V 5 bases short and J 7 bases short, with 17 bases between. CDR1 and CDR2 from the germline V gene are SEHNR and FQNEAQ (reference sequence). The CDR3 has 14 amino acids.

The genes are TRBV5-1 and TRBJ2-1, with 7 bases identical to TRBD2. The CDR3 is 14 residues long. Germline V CDR1 and CDR2: SGHRS, YFSETQ. The V segment lost 3 bases and the J segment 9 bases; nucleotides outside the gene matches: 9. CDR3: CASSSSGEGGEQFF. The CDR3 DNA follows: TGCGCCAGCAGCTCGTCGGGGGAGGGAGGTGAGCAGTTCTTC. Together with reference TRBV5-1 and TRBJ2-1, the CDR3 gives the full variable domain: KAGVTQTPRYLIKTRGQQVTLSCSPISGHRSVSWYQQTPGQGLQFLFEYFSETQRNKGNFPGRFSGRQFSNSRSEMNVSTLELGDSALYLCASSSSGEGGEQFFGPGTRLTVL.

V and J are TRBV23-1 and TRBJ1-2; 7 nucleotides agree with TRBD1. TRBV23-1 is recorded as an ORF, its role being uncertain. The V gene end was trimmed by 2 bases and the J gene end by 7 bases; junction bases not matched to a gene: 7. CDR3 length: 14 amino acids. Written as DNA, the CDR3 is TGCGCCAGCAGTCAACCTCAAGGGGGCGGTGGCTACACCTTC. As protein: CASSQPQGGGGYTF.

CDR3 DNA: TGTGCCAGTAGTCCCTCAGAGGAGTCTCTCTCCTACGAGCAGTACTTC. This codes for CASSPSEESLSYEQYF. The chain is built from TRBV19 and TRBJ2-7; D is unresolved. In germline, CDR1 is LNHDA, CDR2 SQIVND (reference sequence). The CDR3 sequence is 16 residues long. The V end was cut by 5 bases, the J end by 0 bases, with 17 bases between.

This chain uses TRBV2 with TRBJ2-7; TRBD1 matches 8 bases. The CDR3 has 16 amino acids. With V trimmed by 9 bases and J by 0 bases, 13 bases remained unmatched. The germline gives CDR1 SNHLY, CDR2 FYNNEI. The CDR3 is CASSQGATSFSYEQYF. DNA of the CDR3: TGTGCCAGTTCTCAGGGGGCTACCTCTTTCTCCTACGAGCAGTACTTC.

J is TRBJ1-2 and V is TRBV11-3; TRBD1 is a possible D gene (5 bases). Germline V gene lookup returns CDR1 SGHNT and CDR2 YENEEA. The CDR3 has 14 amino acids. V gave up 5 bases and J gave up 5 bases, with 15 bases separating them. Written as DNA, the CDR3 is TGTGCCAGCAGCCTCGGCAGGGTAGATTATGGCTACACCTTC. Amino acids: CASSLGRVDYGYTF.